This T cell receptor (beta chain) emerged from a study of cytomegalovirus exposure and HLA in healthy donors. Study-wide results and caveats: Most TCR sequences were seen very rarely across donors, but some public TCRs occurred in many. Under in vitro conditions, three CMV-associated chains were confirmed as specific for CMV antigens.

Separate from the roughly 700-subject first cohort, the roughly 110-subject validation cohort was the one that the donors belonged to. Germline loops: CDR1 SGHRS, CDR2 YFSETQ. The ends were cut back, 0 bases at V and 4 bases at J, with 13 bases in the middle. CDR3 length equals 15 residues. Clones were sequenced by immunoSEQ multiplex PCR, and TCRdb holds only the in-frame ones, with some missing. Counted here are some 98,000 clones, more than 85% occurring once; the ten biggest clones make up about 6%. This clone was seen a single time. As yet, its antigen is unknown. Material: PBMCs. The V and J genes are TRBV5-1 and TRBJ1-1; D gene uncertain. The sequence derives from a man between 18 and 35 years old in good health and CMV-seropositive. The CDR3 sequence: CASSLAPGTSTEAFF. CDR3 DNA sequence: TGCGCCAGCAGCTTGGCCCCAGGAACGAGCACTGAAGCTTTCTTT.